A selection of T cell receptor beta chains follows, all from one sample in a study of T cells in narcolepsy. Using immunoSEQ multiplex PCR, the repertoire was profiled, and TCRdb retains in-frame clones only, with some absent. The table includes under 20,000 clones, 80% to 90% detected once. The material sequenced was memory (CD45RA-) CD4+ T cells from blood. The receptors were sampled from a human donor in good health. Both conserved end residues are part of each CDR3. Fields, in order: clone size, D gene, J gene, V gene, CDR3 protein, CDR3 DNA. The D gene is left open where the match is weak. Size is omitted from some rows. Given values are once, few, many or a class for expanded clones.

NA | TRBD2 | TRBJ2-5 | TRBV28 | CASSFLQRGSQETQYF | TGTGCCAGCAGTTTTCTACAGCGGGGGTCCCAAGAGACCCAGTACTTC
NA | NA | TRBJ1-2 | TRBV6-1 | CASSEAGNRGYTF | TGTGCCAGCAGTGAAGCGGGAAATCGTGGCTACACCTTC
NA | NA | TRBJ1-2 | TRBV12-1 | CASSFPDTQANYGYTF | TGTGCCAGCAGCTTTCCTGACACACAAGCTAACTATGGCTACACCTTC
NA | NA | TRBJ2-4 | TRBV2 | CASSDGGVGKNIQYF | TGTGCCAGCAGTGATGGGGGAGTAGGCAAAAACATTCAGTACTTC
NA | TRBD2 | TRBJ2-7 | TRBV15 | CATSRDLAGPAGGPYEQYF | TGTGCCACCAGCAGAGATTTGGCGGGTCCAGCGGGAGGGCCCTACGAGCAGTACTTC
NA | NA | TRBJ2-5 | TRBV7-3 | CASSLLGSHQETQYF | TGTGCCAGCAGCTTATTAGGGAGCCACCAAGAGACCCAGTACTTC
few | TRBD1 | TRBJ1-2 | TRBV6-1 | CASSMQGAWGYTF | TGTGCCAGCAGCATGCAGGGGGCCTGGGGCTACACCTTC
NA | NA | TRBJ2-7 | TRBV11-3 | CASSGSYEQYF | TGTGCCAGCAGCGGTTCCTACGAGCAGTACTTC
NA | NA | TRBJ1-1 | TRBV7-9 | CASSLVGAVTEAFF | TGTGCCAGCAGCTTGGTGGGGGCGGTCACTGAAGCTTTCTTT
NA | TRBD2 | TRBJ2-3 | TRBV9 | CASSVGGGGTDTQYF | TGTGCCAGCAGCGTAGGAGGCGGGGGGACCGATACGCAGTATTTT
NA | NA | TRBJ1-3 | TRBV7-2 | CASSFNPPSSGNTIYF | TGTGCCAGCAGCTTTAACCCCCCGTCCTCTGGAAACACCATATATTTT
NA | NA | TRBJ2-5 | TRBV5-4 | CASSPTQSQGTETQYF | TGTGCCAGCAGCCCTACCCAAAGCCAGGGGACCGAGACCCAGTACTTC
NA | NA | TRBJ1-1 | TRBV5-1 | CASSQTNGEAFF | TGCGCCAGCAGCCAGACCAACGGTGAAGCTTTCTTT
NA | NA | TRBJ1-2 | TRBV5-4 | CASSFIGGPYGYTF | TGTGCCAGCAGCTTTATAGGGGGGCCGTATGGCTACACCTTC
NA | TRBD1 | TRBJ1-1 | TRBV23-1 | CASSQVYRGRVDTEAFF | TGCGCCAGCAGTCAAGTCTACAGGGGACGGGTAGACACTGAAGCTTTCTTT
NA | NA | TRBJ1-2 | TRBV30 | CAWTGQWGDGYTF | TGTGCCTGGACCGGACAGTGGGGCGACGGCTACACCTTC
NA | NA | TRBJ1-2 | TRBV7-9 | CASSLGVSEGYTF | TGTGCCAGCAGCTTAGGGGTTTCTGAAGGCTACACCTTC
NA | NA | TRBJ1-1 | TRBV5-1 | CASSTNTEAFF | TGCGCCAGCAGTACGAACACTGAAGCTTTCTTT
NA | TRBD2 | TRBJ2-7 | TRBV11-3 | CASATSGEIYEQYF | TGTGCCAGCGCCACTAGCGGGGAAATTTACGAGCAGTACTTC
NA | TRBD1 | TRBJ1-2 | TRBV7-2 | CASSLAGTVYGYTF | TGTGCCAGCAGCTTAGCAGGGACAGTCTATGGCTACACCTTC
NA | TRBD2 | TRBJ2-5 | TRBV7-3 | CASSLDGGAEKTQYF | TGTGCCAGCAGCTTAGACGGGGGGGCAGAAAAGACCCAGTACTTC
NA | NA | TRBJ2-7 | TRBV5-1 | CASSLSGPPYEQCF | TGCGCCAGCAGCTTGTCTGGGCCGCCTTACGAGCAGTGCTTC
NA | NA | TRBJ2-2 | TRBV5-1 | CASSLGQSNTGELFF | TGCGCCAGCAGCTTGGGACAGTCGAACACCGGGGAGCTGTTTTTT
NA | TRBD1 | TRBJ2-1 | TRBV7-2 | CASSLATGGNNEQFF | TGTGCCAGCAGCTTAGCTACAGGGGGAAACAATGAGCAGTTCTTC
NA | TRBD1 | TRBJ1-5 | TRBV5-1 | CASSLDRGQPQHF | TGCGCCAGCAGCTTGGACAGGGGGCAGCCCCAGCATTTT
NA | NA | TRBJ2-3 | TRBV7-2 | CASSRYGLTDTQYF | TGTGCCAGCAGCCGCTACGGGCTCACAGATACGCAGTATTTT
NA | NA | TRBJ1-5 | TRBV18 | CASSPGRENQPQHF | TGTGCCAGCTCACCAGGCCGGGAGAATCAGCCCCAGCATTTT
once | NA | TRBJ1-1 | TRBV11-2 | CASSLVGGWTEAFF | TGTGCCAGCAGCTTAGTCGGGGGCTGGACTGAAGCTTTCTTT
NA | NA | TRBJ2-3 | TRBV5-1 | CASSLERADTQYF | TGCGCCAGCAGCTTGGAAAGGGCAGATACGCAGTATTTT
NA | TRBD2 | TRBJ2-7 | TRBV11-3 | CASSSGGVHEQYF | TGTGCCAGCAGCTCGGGAGGGGTCCACGAGCAGTACTTC
once | NA | TRBJ2-2 | TRBV11-3 | CASSDNTGELFF | TGTGCCAGCAGCGATAATACCGGGGAGCTGTTTTTT
NA | TRBD2 | TRBJ2-2 | TRBV27 | CASSFSREGFTGELFF | TGTGCCAGCAGTTTTAGTCGGGAGGGCTTCACCGGGGAGCTGTTTTTT
NA | NA | TRBJ1-2 | TRBV19 | CASTRGGYYGYTF | TGTGCCAGTACACGGGGGGGGTACTATGGCTACACCTTC
NA | TRBD2 | TRBJ2-3 | TRBV7-2 | CASSLRLAAYSTDTQYF | TGTGCCAGCAGCTTACGACTAGCGGCTTATAGCACAGATACGCAGTATTTT
NA | TRBD1 | TRBJ2-5 | TRBV5-5 | CASSHPGQSKETQYF | TGTGCCAGCAGCCACCCGGGACAGAGTAAAGAGACCCAGTACTTC
NA | TRBD2 | TRBJ2-1 | TRBV5-4 | CASSFQRGAYNEQFF | TGTGCCAGCAGCTTTCAGCGGGGGGCCTACAATGAGCAGTTCTTC
NA | TRBD1 | TRBJ1-2 | TRBV29-1 | CSVAPGQGYGYTF | TGCAGCGTTGCCCCGGGACAGGGATATGGCTACACCTTC
NA | TRBD2 | TRBJ2-1 | TRBV11-2 | CASSLTSGRSGSYNEQFF | TGTGCCAGCAGCTTAACTAGCGGGAGAAGTGGGTCCTACAATGAGCAGTTCTTC
NA | NA | TRBJ1-5 | TRBV7-6 | CASSPQPGFDQPQHF | TGTGCCAGCAGCCCCCAACCAGGGTTCGATCAGCCCCAGCATTTT
NA | NA | TRBJ1-1 | TRBV7-8 | CANSLEAGTEAFF | TGTGCCAACAGCTTAGAGGCGGGCACTGAAGCTTTCTTT
NA | TRBD1 | TRBJ1-1 | TRBV7-9 | CASSLDIGQGGSEAFF | TGTGCCAGCAGCTTAGATATCGGACAGGGCGGCTCTGAAGCTTTCTTT
NA | NA | TRBJ2-5 | TRBV28 | CASSLIDSLKETQYF | TGTGCCAGCAGTTTAATAGACAGTTTAAAAGAGACCCAGTACTTC
NA | NA | TRBJ1-5 | TRBV19 | CASSIDTGSNQPQHF | TGTGCCAGTAGTATAGATACAGGTAGCAATCAGCCCCAGCATTTT
NA | TRBD1 | TRBJ1-2 | TRBV7-2 | CASGGTGSYYGYTF | TGTGCCAGCGGAGGGACAGGGTCCTACTATGGCTACACCTTC
NA | NA | TRBJ1-1 | TRBV5-8 | CASSRSGEGRTEAFF | TGTGCCAGCAGTAGGAGTGGAGAGGGAAGAACTGAAGCTTTCTTT
NA | NA | TRBJ1-2 | TRBV6-1 | CASSDRGAYGYTF | TGTGCCAGCAGTGATCGGGGGGCCTATGGCTACACCTTC
NA | NA | TRBJ1-1 | TRBV6-5 | CASSWSESTEAFF | TGTGCCAGCAGTTGGAGCGAATCAACTGAAGCTTTCTTT
NA | TRBD2 | TRBJ2-3 | TRBV5-5 | CASSPLAGGPKTDTQYF | TGTGCCAGCAGCCCACTAGCGGGGGGACCGAAAACAGATACGCAGTATTTT
few | TRBD1 | TRBJ1-5 | TRBV6-5 | CASSPGTGRNQPQHF | TGTGCCAGCAGCCCAGGGACAGGGCGCAATCAGCCCCAGCATTTT
NA | NA | TRBJ1-1 | TRBV9 | CASSVVGGNTEAFF | TGTGCCAGCAGCGTAGTCGGGGGTAACACTGAAGCTTTCTTT
NA | NA | TRBJ2-6 | TRBV30 | CACLRAGANVLTF | TGTGCCTGTCTCCGCGCTGGGGCCAACGTCCTGACTTTC
NA | NA | TRBJ1-6 | TRBV6-6 | CAANGYNSPLHF | TGTGCCGCGAATGGTTATAATTCACCCCTCCACTTT
NA | NA | TRBJ2-2 | TRBV29-1 | CSVERLPNTGELFF | TGCAGCGTCGAAAGGCTACCGAACACCGGGGAGCTGTTTTTT
NA | TRBD2 | TRBJ2-3 | TRBV13 | CASSFQTSGDTQYF | TGTGCCAGCAGCTTCCAGACTAGCGGGGATACGCAGTATTTT